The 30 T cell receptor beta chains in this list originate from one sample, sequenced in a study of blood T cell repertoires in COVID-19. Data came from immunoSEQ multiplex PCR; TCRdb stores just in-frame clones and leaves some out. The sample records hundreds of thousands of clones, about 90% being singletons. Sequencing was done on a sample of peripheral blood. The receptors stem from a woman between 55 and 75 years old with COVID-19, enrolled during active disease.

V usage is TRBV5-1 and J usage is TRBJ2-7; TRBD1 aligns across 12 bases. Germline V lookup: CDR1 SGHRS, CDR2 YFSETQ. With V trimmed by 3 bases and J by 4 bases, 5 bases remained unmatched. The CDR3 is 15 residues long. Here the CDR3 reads CASSYPGQGAYEQYF. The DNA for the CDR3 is TGCGCCAGCAGCTATCCGGGACAGGGGGCTTACGAGCAGTACTTC.

The chain's CDR3 is CASSLVASEQFF. The CDR3 nucleotides read TGTGCCAGCAGCTTAGTAGCCAGTGAGCAGTTCTTC. The chain links TRBV7-9 to TRBJ2-1; D is unresolved. V lost 1 base, J lost 9 bases, and 7 bases lay in between. The CDR3 runs 12 residues. The germline CDR1 and CDR2 sequences are SEHNR and FQNEAQ (reference sequence).

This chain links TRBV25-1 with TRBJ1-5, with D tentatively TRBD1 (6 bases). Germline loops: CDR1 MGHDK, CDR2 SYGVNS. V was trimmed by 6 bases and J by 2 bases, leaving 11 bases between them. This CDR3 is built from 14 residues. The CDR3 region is CASRGAERNQPQHF. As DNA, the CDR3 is TGTGCCAGCAGGGGGGCAGAGCGCAATCAGCCCCAGCATTTT.

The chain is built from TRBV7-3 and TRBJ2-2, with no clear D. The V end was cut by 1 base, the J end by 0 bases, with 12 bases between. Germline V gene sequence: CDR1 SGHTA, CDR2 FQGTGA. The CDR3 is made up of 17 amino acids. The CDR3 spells CASSLINGGANTGELFF. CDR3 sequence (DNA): TGTGCCAGCAGCTTAATCAATGGCGGTGCGAACACCGGGGAGCTGTTTTTT. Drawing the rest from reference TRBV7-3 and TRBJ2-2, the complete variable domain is GAGVSQTPSNKVTEKGKYVELRCDPISGHTALYWYRQSLGQGPEFLIYFQGTGAADDSGLPNDRFFAVRPEGSVSTLKIQRTERGDSAVYLCASSLINGGANTGELFFGEGSRLTVL.

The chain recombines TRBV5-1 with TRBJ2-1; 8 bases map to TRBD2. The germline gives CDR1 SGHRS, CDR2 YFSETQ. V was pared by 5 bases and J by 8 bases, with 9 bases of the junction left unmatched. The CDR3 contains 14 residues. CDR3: CASREAGVIYEQFF. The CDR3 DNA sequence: TGCGCCAGCAGGGAAGCGGGGGTCATCTATGAGCAGTTCTTC.

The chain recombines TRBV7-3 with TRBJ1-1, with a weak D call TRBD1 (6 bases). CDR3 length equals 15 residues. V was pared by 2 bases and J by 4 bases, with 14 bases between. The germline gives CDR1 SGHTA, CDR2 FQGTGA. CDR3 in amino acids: CASSLQGPRGTEAFF. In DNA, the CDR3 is TGTGCCAGCAGCTTACAGGGGCCAAGGGGCACTGAAGCTTTCTTT.

CDR3: CASIPFLADTQYF. Written as DNA, the CDR3 is TGTGCCAGCATCCCGTTTCTCGCAGATACGCAGTATTTT. J is TRBJ2-3 and V is TRBV27; no firm D call. CDR3 length: 13 residues. Germline loops: CDR1 MNHEY, CDR2 SMNVEV (reference sequence). The V end lost 7 bases, the J end lost 4 bases, and 12 bases lay between the germline ends.

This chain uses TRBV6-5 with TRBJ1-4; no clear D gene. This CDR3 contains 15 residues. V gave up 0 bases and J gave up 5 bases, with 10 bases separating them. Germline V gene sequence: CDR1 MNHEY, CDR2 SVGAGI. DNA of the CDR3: TGTGCCAGCAGTTACTCGGCACAACCAAATGAAAAACTGTTTTTT. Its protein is CASSYSAQPNEKLFF.

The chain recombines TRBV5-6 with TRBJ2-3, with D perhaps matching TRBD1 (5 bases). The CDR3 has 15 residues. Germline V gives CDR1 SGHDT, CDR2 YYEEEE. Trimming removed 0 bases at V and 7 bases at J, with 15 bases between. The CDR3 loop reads CASSLARSWGHTQYF. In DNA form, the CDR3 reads TGTGCCAGCAGCTTGGCGCGGAGCTGGGGCCATACGCAGTATTTT.

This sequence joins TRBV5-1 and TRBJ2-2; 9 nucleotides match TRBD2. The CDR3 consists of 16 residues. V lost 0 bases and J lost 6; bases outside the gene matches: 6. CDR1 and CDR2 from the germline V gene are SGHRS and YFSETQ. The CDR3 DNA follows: TGCGCCAGCAGCTTGGTCGGCGGGGGGGCCCCCGGGGAGCTGTTTTTT. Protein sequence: CASSLVGGGAPGELFF.

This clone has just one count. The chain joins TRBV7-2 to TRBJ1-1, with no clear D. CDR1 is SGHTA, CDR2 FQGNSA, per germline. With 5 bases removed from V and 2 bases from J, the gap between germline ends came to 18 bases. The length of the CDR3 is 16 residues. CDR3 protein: CASSPDSQRRNTEAFF. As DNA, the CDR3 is TGTGCCAGCAGCCCAGACTCCCAACGTCGAAACACTGAAGCTTTCTTT.

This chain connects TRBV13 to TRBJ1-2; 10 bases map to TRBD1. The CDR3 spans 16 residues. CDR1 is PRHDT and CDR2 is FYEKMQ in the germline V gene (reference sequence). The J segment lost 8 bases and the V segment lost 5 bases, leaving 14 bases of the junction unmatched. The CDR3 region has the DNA TGTGCCAGCAGCGAGCCGGGACAGGGGCCATTTCTGGGCTACACCTTC. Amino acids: CASSEPGQGPFLGYTF.

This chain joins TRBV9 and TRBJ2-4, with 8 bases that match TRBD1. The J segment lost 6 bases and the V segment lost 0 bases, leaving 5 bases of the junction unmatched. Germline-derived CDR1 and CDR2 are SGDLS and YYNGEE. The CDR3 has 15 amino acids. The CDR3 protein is CASSVGDRGLNIQYF. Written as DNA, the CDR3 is TGTGCCAGCAGCGTAGGAGACAGGGGATTAAACATTCAGTACTTC. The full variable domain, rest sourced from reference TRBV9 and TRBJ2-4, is DSGVTQTPKHLITATGQRVTLRCSPRSGDLSVYWYQQSLDQGLQFLIQYYNGEERAKGNILERFSAQQFPDLHSELNLSSLELGDSALYFCASSVGDRGLNIQYFGAGTRLSVL.

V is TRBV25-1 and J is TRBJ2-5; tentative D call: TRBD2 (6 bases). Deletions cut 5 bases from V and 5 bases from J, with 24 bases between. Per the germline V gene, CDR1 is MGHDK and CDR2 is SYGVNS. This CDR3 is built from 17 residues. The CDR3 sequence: CASSSARPGVGGETQYF. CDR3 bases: TGTGCCAGCAGTTCCGCTAGGCCCGGGGTTGGGGGGGAGACCCAGTACTTC.

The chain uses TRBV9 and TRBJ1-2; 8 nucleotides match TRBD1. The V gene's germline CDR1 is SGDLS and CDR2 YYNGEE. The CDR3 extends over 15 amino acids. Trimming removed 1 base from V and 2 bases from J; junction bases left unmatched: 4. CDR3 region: CASSVKDRVNYGYTF. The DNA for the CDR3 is TGTGCCAGCAGCGTAAAGGACAGGGTAAACTATGGCTACACCTTC.

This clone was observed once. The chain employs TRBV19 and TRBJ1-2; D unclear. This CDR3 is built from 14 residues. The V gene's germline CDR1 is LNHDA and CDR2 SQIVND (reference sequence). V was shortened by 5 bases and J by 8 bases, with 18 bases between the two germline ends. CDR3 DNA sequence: TGTGCCAGTAGTTCCCAAGAGGCTACGGGAGGCTACACCTTC. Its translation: CASSSQEATGGYTF.

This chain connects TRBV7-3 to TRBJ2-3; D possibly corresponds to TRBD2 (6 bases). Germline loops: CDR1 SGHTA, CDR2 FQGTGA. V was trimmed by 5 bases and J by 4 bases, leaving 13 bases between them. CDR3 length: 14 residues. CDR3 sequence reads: CASSLELAPDTQYF. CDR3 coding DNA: TGTGCCAGCAGCCTCGAACTAGCCCCAGATACGCAGTATTTT.

The CDR3 nucleotides are TGTGCCAGCAGCTTAGCTTGGGACAGGGAGGGAAATTCACCCCTCCACTTT. This codes for CASSLAWDREGNSPLHF. The chain uses TRBV13 and TRBJ1-6, with 9 nucleotides matching TRBD1. The V gene end was trimmed by 1 base and the J gene end by 7 bases; junction bases not matched to a gene: 8. CDR1 is PRHDT, CDR2 FYEKMQ, per germline (reference sequence). This CDR3 has 17 amino acids.

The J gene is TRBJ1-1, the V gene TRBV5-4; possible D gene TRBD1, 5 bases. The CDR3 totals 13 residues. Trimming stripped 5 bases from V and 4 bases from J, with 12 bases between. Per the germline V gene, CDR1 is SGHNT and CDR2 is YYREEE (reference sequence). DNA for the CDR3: TGTGCCAGCAGGCCAGGGAGGAGCACTGAAGCTTTCTTT. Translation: CASRPGRSTEAFF.

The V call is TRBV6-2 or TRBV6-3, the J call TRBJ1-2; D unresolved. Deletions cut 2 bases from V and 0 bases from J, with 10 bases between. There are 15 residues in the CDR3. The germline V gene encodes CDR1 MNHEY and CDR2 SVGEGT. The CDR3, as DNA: TGTGCCAGCAGTTACCCCGGCCAGGCTAACTATGGCTACACCTTC. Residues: CASSYPGQANYGYTF.

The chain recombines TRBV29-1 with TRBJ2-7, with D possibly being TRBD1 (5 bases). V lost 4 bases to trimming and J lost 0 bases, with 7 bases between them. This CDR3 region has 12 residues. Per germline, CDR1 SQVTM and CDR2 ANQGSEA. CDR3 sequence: CSVARASYEQYF. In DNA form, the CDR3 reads TGCAGCGTTGCCAGGGCCTCCTACGAGCAGTACTTC.

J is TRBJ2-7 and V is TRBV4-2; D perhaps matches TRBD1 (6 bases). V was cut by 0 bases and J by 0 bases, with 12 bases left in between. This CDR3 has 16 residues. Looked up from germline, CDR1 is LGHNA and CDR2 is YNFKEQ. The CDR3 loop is CASSQDIQGLSYEQYF. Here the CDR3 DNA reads TGTGCCAGCAGCCAAGATATCCAGGGGCTCTCCTACGAGCAGTACTTC.

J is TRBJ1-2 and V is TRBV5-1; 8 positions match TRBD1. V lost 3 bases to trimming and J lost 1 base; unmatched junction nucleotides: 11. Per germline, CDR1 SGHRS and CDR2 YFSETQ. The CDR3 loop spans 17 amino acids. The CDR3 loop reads CASSYSYQGAFNYGYTF. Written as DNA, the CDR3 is TGCGCCAGCAGCTACTCGTATCAGGGGGCATTTAACTATGGCTACACCTTC.

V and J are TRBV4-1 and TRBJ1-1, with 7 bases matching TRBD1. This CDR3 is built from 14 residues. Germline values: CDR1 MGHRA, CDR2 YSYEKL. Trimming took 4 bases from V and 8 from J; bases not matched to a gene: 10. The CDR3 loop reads CASSPEEGAGEAFF. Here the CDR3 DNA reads TGCGCCAGCAGCCCTGAAGAGGGGGCAGGCGAAGCTTTCTTT.

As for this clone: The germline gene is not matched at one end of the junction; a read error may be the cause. The CDR3 nucleotides read TGTGCCAGCAGCCCCAATTTGGTGGGGGGTGGCTTC. This codes for CASSPNLVGGGF. The chain has TRBV28 and TRBJ2-7, with D possibly being TRBD2 (6 bases). The CDR3 is 12 residues long. From germline, CDR1 is MDHEN and CDR2 SYDVKM.

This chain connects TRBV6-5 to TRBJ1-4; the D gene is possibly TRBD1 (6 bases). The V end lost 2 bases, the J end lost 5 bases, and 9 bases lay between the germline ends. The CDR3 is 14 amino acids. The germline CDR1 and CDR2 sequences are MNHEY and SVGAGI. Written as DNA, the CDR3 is TGTGCCAGCAGTTACGGGGGCCAGAATGAAAAACTGTTTTTT. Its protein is CASSYGGQNEKLFF.

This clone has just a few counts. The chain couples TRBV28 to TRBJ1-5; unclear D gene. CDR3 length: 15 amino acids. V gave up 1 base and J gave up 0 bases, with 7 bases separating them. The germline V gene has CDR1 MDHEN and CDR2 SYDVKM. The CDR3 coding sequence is TGTGCCAGCAGTTTATCCGGTTATAGCAATCAGCCCCAGCATTTT. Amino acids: CASSLSGYSNQPQHF.

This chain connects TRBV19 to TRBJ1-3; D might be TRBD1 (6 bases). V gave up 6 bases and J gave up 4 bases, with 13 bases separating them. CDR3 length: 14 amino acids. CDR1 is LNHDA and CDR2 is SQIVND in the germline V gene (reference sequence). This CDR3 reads CASRLTGPGNTIYF. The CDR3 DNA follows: TGTGCCAGTAGGTTAACAGGGCCAGGAAACACCATATATTTT.

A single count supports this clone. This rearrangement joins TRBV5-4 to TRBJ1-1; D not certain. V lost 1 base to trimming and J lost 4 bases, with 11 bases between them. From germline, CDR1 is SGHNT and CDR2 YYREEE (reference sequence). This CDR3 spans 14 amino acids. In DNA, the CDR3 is TGTGCCAGCAGCTTGTATGGAGGGAGCACTGAAGCTTTCTTT. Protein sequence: CASSLYGGSTEAFF.

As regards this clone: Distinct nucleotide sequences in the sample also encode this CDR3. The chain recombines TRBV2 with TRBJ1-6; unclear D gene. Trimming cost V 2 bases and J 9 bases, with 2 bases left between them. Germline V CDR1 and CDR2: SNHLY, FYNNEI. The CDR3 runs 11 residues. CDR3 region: CASSERSPLHF. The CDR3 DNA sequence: TGTGCCAGCAGTGAACGTTCACCCCTCCACTTT. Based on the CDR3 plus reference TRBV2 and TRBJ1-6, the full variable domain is EPEVTQTPSHQVTQMGQEVILRCVPISNHLYFYWYRQILGQKVEFLVSFYNNEISEKSEIFDDQFSVERPDGSNFTLKIRSTKLEDSAMYFCASSERSPLHFGNGTRLTVT.